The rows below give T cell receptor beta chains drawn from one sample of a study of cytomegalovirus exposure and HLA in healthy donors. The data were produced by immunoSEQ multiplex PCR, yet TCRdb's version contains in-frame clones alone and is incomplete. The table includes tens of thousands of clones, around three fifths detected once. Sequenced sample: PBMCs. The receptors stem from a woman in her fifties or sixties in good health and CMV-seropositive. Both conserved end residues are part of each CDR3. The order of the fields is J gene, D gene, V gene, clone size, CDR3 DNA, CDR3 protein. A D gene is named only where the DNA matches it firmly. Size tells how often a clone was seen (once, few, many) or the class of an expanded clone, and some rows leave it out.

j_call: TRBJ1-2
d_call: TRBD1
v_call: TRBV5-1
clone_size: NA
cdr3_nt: TGCGCCAGCAACGCTTTGACAGGGACCCCCCATGGCTACACCTTC
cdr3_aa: CASNALTGTPHGYTF

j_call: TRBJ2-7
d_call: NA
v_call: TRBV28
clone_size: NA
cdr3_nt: TGTGCCAGCCTGAAGCCTAGTTTCGGCGAGCAGTACTTC
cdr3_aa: CASLKPSFGEQYF

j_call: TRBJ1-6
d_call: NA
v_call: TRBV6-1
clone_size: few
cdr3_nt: TGTGCCAGCAGTGAACAGGATAATTCACCCCTCCACTTT
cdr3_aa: CASSEQDNSPLHF

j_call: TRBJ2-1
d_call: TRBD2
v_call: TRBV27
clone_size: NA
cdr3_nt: TGTGCCAGCACTCCAGGACTAGGCCTGTACAATGAGCAGTTCTTC
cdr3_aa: CASTPGLGLYNEQFF

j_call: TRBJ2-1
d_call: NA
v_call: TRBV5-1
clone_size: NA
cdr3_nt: TGCGCCAGCAGCTTAGGCGGGGTTTTAACGGGGAATGAGCAGTTCTTC
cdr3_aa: CASSLGGVLTGNEQFF

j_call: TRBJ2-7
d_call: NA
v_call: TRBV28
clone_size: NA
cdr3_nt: TGTGCCAGCAGTCGACTTTCGGTGAGGGACTCCTACGAGCAGTACTTC
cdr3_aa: CASSRLSVRDSYEQYF

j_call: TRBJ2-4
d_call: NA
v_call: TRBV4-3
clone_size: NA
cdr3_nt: TGCGCCAGCAGCCGTGGCGTCCGGGTAGACATTCAGTACTTC
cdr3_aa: CASSRGVRVDIQYF

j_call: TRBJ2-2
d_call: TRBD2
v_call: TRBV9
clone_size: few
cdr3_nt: TGTGCCAGCAGCCCCCCCGCTAGCGGGGGGTCTACCGGGGAGCTGTTTTTT
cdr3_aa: CASSPPASGGSTGELFF

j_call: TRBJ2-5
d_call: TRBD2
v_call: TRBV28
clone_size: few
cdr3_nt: TGTGCCAGCAGTGCCTTAGCGGGGGCGAATCAAGAGACCCAGTACTTC
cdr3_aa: CASSALAGANQETQYF

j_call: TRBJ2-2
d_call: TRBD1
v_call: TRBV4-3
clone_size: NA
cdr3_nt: TGCGCCAGCAGCCAAGCTTACAGGGGATACACCGGGGAGCTGTTTTTT
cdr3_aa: CASSQAYRGYTGELFF

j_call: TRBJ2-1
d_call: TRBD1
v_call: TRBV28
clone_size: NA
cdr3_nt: TGTGCCAGCAGTTTGGGGCCGGACAGGGTCAATGAGCAGTTCTTC
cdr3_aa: CASSLGPDRVNEQFF

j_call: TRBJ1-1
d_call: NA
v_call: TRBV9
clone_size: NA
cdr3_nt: TGTGCCAGCAGCCCCCTTGTGGCAGGCCTGAACACTGAAGCTTTCTTT
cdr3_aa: CASSPLVAGLNTEAFF

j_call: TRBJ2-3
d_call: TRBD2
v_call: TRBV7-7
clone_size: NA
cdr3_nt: TGTGCCAGCAGCTTAGATGGACTAGCGGGCACAGATACGCAGTATTTT
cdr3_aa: CASSLDGLAGTDTQYF

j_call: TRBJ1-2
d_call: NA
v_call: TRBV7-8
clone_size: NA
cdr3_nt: TGTGCCAGCAGCGATAGTTCAGGGGTAGGCTACACCTTC
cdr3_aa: CASSDSSGVGYTF

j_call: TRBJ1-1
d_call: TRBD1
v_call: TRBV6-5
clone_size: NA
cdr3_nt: TGTGCCAGCAGTCGGACAGGGGGTATGAACACTGAAGCTTTCTTT
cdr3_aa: CASSRTGGMNTEAFF

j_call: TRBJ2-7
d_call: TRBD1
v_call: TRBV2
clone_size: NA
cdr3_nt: TGTGCCAGCAGTGGCCAGGGGGTGAGCGAGCAGTACTTC
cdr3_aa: CASSGQGVSEQYF

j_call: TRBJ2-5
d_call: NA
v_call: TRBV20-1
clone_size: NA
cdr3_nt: TGCAGTGCTAGAGATTATGAGACCCAGTACTTC
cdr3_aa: CSARDYETQYF

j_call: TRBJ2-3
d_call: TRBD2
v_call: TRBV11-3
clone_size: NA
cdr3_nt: TGTGCCAGCATCACTAGCGGGGGGGCGGGGGATACGCAGTATTTT
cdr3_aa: CASITSGGAGDTQYF

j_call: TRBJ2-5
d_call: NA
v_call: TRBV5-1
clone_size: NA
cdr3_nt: TGCGCCAGCAGCTCCGCGTACCAAGAGACCCAGTACTTC
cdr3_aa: CASSSAYQETQYF

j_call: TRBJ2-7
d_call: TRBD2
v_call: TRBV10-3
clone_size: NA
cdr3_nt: TGTGCCATCAATCAAGCGGGGGGCCGCAGCTCCTACGAGCAGTACTTC
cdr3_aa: CAINQAGGRSSYEQYF

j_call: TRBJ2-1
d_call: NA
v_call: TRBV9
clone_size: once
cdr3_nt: TGTGCCAGCAGCGTAGGGGGCAGAGACACTACAGATGAGCAGTTCTTC
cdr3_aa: CASSVGGRDTTDEQFF

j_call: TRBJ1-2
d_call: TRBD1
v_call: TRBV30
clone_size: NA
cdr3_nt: TGTGCCTTGGGGGGACAGGATAGCTTCGGGAACTATGGCTACACCTTC
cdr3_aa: CALGGQDSFGNYGYTF

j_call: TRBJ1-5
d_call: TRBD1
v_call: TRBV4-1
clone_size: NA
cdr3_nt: TGCGCCAGCAGCCAAGAGGAGGGGGCGAGCAATCAGCCCCAGCATTTT
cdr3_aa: CASSQEEGASNQPQHF

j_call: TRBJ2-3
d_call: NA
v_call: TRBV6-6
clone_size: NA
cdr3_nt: TGTGCCAGCACCGACCAGGGGGGCATGGGAGATACGCAGTATTTT
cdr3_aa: CASTDQGGMGDTQYF

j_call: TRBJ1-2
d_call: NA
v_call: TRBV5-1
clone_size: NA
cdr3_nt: TGCGCCAGCAGCTTGTTTGGGTCCGGGGATGGCTACACCTTC
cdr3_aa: CASSLFGSGDGYTF

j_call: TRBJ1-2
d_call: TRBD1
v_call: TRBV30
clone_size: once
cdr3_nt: TGTGCCTGGAGTACCGGACAGGGGGCGGACTATGGCTACACCTTC
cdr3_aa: CAWSTGQGADYGYTF

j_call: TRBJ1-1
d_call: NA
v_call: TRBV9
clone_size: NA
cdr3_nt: TGTGCCAGCAGCGTAGTTGGCAGGTCCGAAGCTTTCTTT
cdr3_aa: CASSVVGRSEAFF

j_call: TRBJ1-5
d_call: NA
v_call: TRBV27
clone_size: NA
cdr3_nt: TGTGCCAGCAGTTCAGGGGTTAATCAGCCCCAGCATTTT
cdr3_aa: CASSSGVNQPQHF

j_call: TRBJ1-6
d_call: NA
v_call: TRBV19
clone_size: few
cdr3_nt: TGTGCCAGTAGTATAGGATTCCAGACGGGGAATTCACCCCTCCACTTT
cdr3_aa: CASSIGFQTGNSPLHF

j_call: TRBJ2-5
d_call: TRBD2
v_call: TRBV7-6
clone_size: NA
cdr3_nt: TGTGCCAGCAGCTTAGCTAGCGGGACTACCCTAAAGACCCAGTACTTC
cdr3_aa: CASSLASGTTLKTQYF

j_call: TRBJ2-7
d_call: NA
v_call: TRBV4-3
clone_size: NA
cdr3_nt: TGCGCCAGCAGCCAAGCCTTTAGCATTTCCTACGAGCAGTACTTC
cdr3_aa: CASSQAFSISYEQYF

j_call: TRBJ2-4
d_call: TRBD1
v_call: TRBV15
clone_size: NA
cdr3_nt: TGTGCCACCAGCAGAGCCCGGACAGGGAAGTCTAGCGACATTCAGTACTTC
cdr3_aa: CATSRARTGKSSDIQYF

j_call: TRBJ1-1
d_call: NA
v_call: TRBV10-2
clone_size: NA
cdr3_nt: TGCGCCAGCAGTGACCCGTGGGGGGGTCGCGCTGAAGCTTTCTTT
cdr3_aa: CASSDPWGGRAEAFF

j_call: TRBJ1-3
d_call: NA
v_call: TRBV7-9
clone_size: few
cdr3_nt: TGTTCCAGCAGCCCGCGACAGGCTAGCTCTGGAAACACCATATATTTT
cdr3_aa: CSSSPRQASSGNTIYF

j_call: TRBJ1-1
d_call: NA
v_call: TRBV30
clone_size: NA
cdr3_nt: TGTGCCTGGAGCAGGGGTGAGGTCACTGAAGCTTTCTTT
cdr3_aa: CAWSRGEVTEAFF